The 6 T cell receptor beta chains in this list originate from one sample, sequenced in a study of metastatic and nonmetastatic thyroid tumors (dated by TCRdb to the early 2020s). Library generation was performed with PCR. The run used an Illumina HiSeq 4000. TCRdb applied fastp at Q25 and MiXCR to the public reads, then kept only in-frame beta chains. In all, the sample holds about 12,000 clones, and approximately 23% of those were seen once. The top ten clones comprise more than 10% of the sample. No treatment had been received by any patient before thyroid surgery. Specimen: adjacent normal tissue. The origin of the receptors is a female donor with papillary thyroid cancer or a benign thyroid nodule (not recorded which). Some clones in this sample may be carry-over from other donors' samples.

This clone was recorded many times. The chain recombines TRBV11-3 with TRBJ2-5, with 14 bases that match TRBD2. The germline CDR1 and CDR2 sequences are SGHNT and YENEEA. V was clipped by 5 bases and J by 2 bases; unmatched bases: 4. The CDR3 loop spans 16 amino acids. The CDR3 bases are TGTGCCAGCAGCCCCCGACTAGCGGGAGGGCAAGAGACCCAGTACTTC. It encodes CASSPRLAGGQETQYF.

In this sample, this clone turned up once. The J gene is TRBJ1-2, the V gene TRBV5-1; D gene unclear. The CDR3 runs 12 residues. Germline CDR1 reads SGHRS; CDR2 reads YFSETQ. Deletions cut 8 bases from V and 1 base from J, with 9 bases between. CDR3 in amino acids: CASGRCNYGYTF. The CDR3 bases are TGCGCCAGTGGGCGGTGTAACTATGGCTACACCTTC.

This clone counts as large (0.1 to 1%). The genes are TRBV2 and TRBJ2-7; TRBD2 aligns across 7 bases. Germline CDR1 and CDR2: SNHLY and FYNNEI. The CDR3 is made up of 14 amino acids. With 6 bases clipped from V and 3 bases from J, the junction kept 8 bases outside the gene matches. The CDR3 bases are TGTGCCAGCAGGCAGACTAGCTACGACTACGAGCAGTACTTC. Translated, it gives CASRQTSYDYEQYF.

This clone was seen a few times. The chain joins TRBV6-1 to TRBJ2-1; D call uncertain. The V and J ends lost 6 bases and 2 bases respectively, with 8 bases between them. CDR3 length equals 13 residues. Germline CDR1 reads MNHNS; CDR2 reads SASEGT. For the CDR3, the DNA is TGTGCCAGCAGCGACTTAGCCTACAATGAGCAGTTCTTC. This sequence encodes CASSDLAYNEQFF.

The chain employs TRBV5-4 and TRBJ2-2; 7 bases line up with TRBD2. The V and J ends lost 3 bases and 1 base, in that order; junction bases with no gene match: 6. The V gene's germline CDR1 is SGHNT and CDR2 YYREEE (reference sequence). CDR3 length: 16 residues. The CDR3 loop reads CASSSWGGRNTGELFF. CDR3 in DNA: TGTGCCAGCAGCTCTTGGGGGGGAAGGAACACCGGGGAGCTGTTTTTT.

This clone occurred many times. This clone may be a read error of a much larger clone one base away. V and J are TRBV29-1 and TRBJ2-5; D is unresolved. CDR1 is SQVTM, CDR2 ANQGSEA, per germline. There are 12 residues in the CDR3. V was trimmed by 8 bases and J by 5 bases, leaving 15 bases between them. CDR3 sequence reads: CSSQFQRETQYF. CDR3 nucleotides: TGCAGCTCCCAATTCCAAAGGGAGACCCAGTACTTC.